Below, one T cell receptor beta chain is given with its context. Its matching antigen is unknown. These data originate in a study of vaccination and CD4 T cells after COVID-19. After removal of 7 bases from V and 0 bases from J, the junction contained 6 bases not matched to a gene. Germline assignment: CDR1 MNHEY and CDR2 SVGEGT. This CDR3 contains 14 residues. The treatment is: approximately 9-day PBMC culture with coronavirus spike peptide pools or control peptides (ViraFEST assay). PBMCs, plated at some 1.8 million per well, were grown in the presence of 10 IU/ml IL-2 and around 10 ug/ml peptide pools. Once obtained from cultured CD4+ T cells, the DNA was sequenced using the Oncomine TCR Beta short-read assay. Researchers extracted genomic DNA from CD4+ T cells that had been cultured. TCRdb redid the calling of the PCR reads with MiXCR, one entry per CDR3 protein. Of more than 15,000 distinct CDR3 sequences in the sample, around 47% were seen once.

Sample: CD4+ T cells from blood, cultured in vitro. This clonotype was sampled from a human donor who had recovered from COVID-19. The chain employs TRBV6-2 or TRBV6-3 and TRBJ2-7, with 7 nucleotides matching TRBD1. CDR3 residues: CASTGDSASYEQYF. CDR3 sequence (DNA): TGTGCCAGCACCGGGGACAGTGCCTCCTACGAGCAGTACTTC.